A single sample is the source of the 4 T cell receptor beta chains below, sequenced in a study of cytomegalovirus exposure and HLA in healthy donors. 60 Vbeta and 13 Jbeta primers were used in PCR. Repertoires were generated with immunoSEQ multiplex PCR, while TCRdb's copy carries only in-frame clones and drops some. The sample has a few hundred thousand clones, approximately 90% seen once. The sequencing input was PBMCs. All receptors come from a woman between 18 and 29 years old in good health and CMV-seronegative.

This chain links TRBV10-3 with TRBJ2-3, with TRBD2 matching over 12 bases. V dropped 6 bases and J dropped 4; count of bases not matched to a gene: 8. Germline V gives CDR1 ENHRY, CDR2 SYGVKD. The CDR3 length is 16 residues. CDR3 protein: CAISPSSGGAADTQYF. As DNA, the CDR3 is TGTGCCATCAGCCCCTCTAGCGGGGGGGCCGCAGATACGCAGTATTTT.

In the case of this clone: The junction does not match germline at one end; this may be a read error. The chain is built from TRBV6-1 and TRBJ2-7; no clear D gene. The CDR3 consists of 14 residues. CDR1 is MNHNS and CDR2 is SASEGT in the germline V gene. CDR3 DNA: TGTGCCAGCAGTGAAGTTTCCAGGTCCTACGAACAGTACTTC. It translates to CASSEVSRSYEQYF.

The chain couples TRBV2 to TRBJ2-7; no reliable D call. The CDR3 length is 14 residues. Germline V gene data show CDR1 as SNHLY and CDR2 as FYNNEI. Trimming removed 7 bases from V and 3 bases from J, with 16 bases in between. CDR3 nucleotides: TGTGCCAGCACCTTTCGAGAACCGAGCTACGAGCAGTACTTC. This codes for CASTFREPSYEQYF.

The J gene is TRBJ2-3, the V gene TRBV7-2, with 12 bases fitting TRBD2. Germline assignment: CDR1 SGHTA and CDR2 FQGNSA. There are 16 residues in the CDR3. V was clipped by 2 bases and J by 1 base; unmatched bases: 1. The CDR3 nucleotides are TGTGCCAGCAGCTTAAGACTAGCGGGGGGCACAGATACGCAGTATTTT. Its translation: CASSLRLAGGTDTQYF.